The following is a T cell receptor (beta chain) sequence with its context. Its antigen is still unknown. These data come from a study of cytomegalovirus exposure and HLA in healthy donors. Study observations and caveats: The classifier was said to identify cytomegalovirus status with high specificity and sensitivity. Most TCR sequences were uncommon, yet certain public TCRs appeared in many donors.

PCR involved 60 Vbeta and 13 Jbeta primers. The protocol was immunoSEQ multiplex PCR, while the TCRdb copy is restricted to in-frame clones and leaves out a portion. The sample lists 90,000 to 150,000 clones; roughly 70% were seen once. After removal of 5 bases from V and 5 bases from J, the junction contained 3 bases not matched to a gene. Germline V lookup: CDR1 MRHNA, CDR2 SNTAGT. The CDR3 spans 14 residues. The chain has TRBV6-4 and TRBJ2-2; 9 nucleotides align to TRBD1. The specimen was PBMCs. The sequence was obtained from a woman between 40 and 55 years old in good health and CMV-seropositive. For the CDR3, the DNA is TGTGCCAGCAGTCGGGACAGGGAGACCGGGGAGCTGTTTTTT. Translation gives CASSRDRETGELFF.